Listed below are T cell receptor beta chains from one sample, sequenced in a study of cytomegalovirus exposure and HLA in healthy donors. Repertoires were generated with immunoSEQ multiplex PCR, while TCRdb's copy carries only in-frame clones and drops some. The sample holds about 140,000 clones, roughly 77% seen once. The material sequenced was PBMCs. The receptors originated from a female donor in good health and CMV-seronegative. Each CDR3 is given with its conserved first and last residue. Fields, in order: D gene, V gene, clone size, J gene, CDR3 protein, CDR3 DNA. The D gene is left open where the match is weak. Not every row has a clone size; where given, it reads once, few, many or a size class.

TRBD2	TRBV9	once	TRBJ2-7	CASARGGSLDEQYF	TGTGCCAGCGCCCGGGGGGGGTCCCTCGACGAGCAGTACTTC
TRBD1	TRBV4-3	medium-sized	TRBJ1-6	CASSQERDRGSPLHF	TGCGCCAGCAGCCAAGAAAGGGACAGGGGTTCACCCCTCCACTTT
TRBD1	TRBV2	many	TRBJ1-5	CASRDWTGGYQPQHF	TGTGCCAGCAGGGACTGGACAGGGGGCTATCAGCCCCAGCATTTT
NA	TRBV29-1	NA	TRBJ2-7	CSVTTPSYEQYF	TGCAGCGTGACGACACCCTCCTACGAGCAGTACTTC
NA	TRBV19	NA	TRBJ2-5	CASSIGGRGETQYF	TGTGCCAGTAGTATAGGAGGAAGAGGGGAGACCCAGTACTTC
NA	TRBV5-1	NA	TRBJ1-1	CASRSTREGLEAFF	TGCGCCAGCAGATCCACGAGGGAGGGGTTAGAAGCTTTCTTT
TRBD2	TRBV5-1	NA	TRBJ2-7	CASNPSGLSYEQYF	TGCGCCAGCAATCCTAGCGGGCTTTCCTACGAGCAGTACTTC
TRBD2	TRBV5-4	NA	TRBJ2-3	CASSLGAGGPHTQYF	TGTGCCAGCAGCTTGGGGGCGGGAGGGCCCCATACGCAGTATTTT
NA	TRBV7-2	NA	TRBJ1-1	CASRFRSGVDTEAFF	TGTGCCAGCCGATTCCGGTCAGGGGTCGACACTGAAGCTTTCTTT
NA	TRBV15	NA	TRBJ1-1	CATSRDLAGNTEAFF	TGTGCCACCAGCAGAGATTTGGCAGGGAACACTGAAGCTTTCTTT
NA	TRBV5-4	NA	TRBJ1-6	CASSLAGEWGSPLHF	TGTGCCAGCAGCTTGGCGGGGGAATGGGGATCACCCCTCCACTTT
TRBD1	TRBV18	NA	TRBJ2-7	CASSPRDRFYEQYF	TGTGCCAGCTCACCCCGGGACAGGTTCTACGAGCAGTACTTC
NA	TRBV30	few	TRBJ1-1	CAWSVLRGTEAFF	TGTGCCTGGAGTGTACTTAGGGGCACTGAAGCTTTCTTT
TRBD2	TRBV4-1	NA	TRBJ2-3	CASSPTSGGTTDTQYF	TGCGCCAGCAGCCCGACTAGCGGGGGAACCACAGATACGCAGTATTTT
TRBD2	TRBV10-1	NA	TRBJ2-7	CASSEGLAGGYEQYF	TGCGCCAGCAGTGAGGGACTAGCGGGAGGCTACGAGCAGTACTTC
TRBD2	TRBV13	NA	TRBJ2-3	CASSEWGGASTDTQYF	TGTGCCAGCAGCGAGTGGGGGGGAGCTAGCACAGATACGCAGTATTTT
TRBD2	TRBV4-3	NA	TRBJ2-7	CASSQLLGGSSYEQYF	TGCGCCAGCAGCCAACTCCTCGGGGGGTCCTCCTACGAGCAGTACTTC
NA	TRBV5-4	NA	TRBJ2-6	CASNRVQGRANVLTF	TGTGCCAGCAACCGAGTCCAGGGAAGGGCCAACGTCCTGACTTTC
NA	TRBV19	NA	TRBJ1-1	CASSGNLNTEAFF	TGTGCCAGTAGTGGCAACCTGAACACTGAAGCTTTCTTT
TRBD1	TRBV2	few	TRBJ2-1	CASSEGLGQGALEFF	TGTGCCAGCAGTGAAGGGCTGGGACAGGGGGCTTTGGAGTTCTTC
TRBD1	TRBV30	NA	TRBJ1-1	CAWIRDRGRRTEAFF	TGTGCCTGGATCCGGGACAGGGGGCGTCGGACTGAAGCTTTCTTT
TRBD1	TRBV30	NA	TRBJ1-5	CAWSAGTGGYNNQPQHF	TGTGCCTGGAGTGCCGGGACAGGGGGATATAACAATCAGCCCCAGCATTTT
NA	TRBV9	many	TRBJ2-7	CASSPRTLYEQYF	TGTGCCAGCAGCCCACGGACACTCTACGAGCAGTACTTC
NA	TRBV14	NA	TRBJ1-2	CASSQLPGYGYTF	TGTGCCAGCAGCCAACTCCCGGGTTATGGCTACACCTTC
TRBD1	TRBV5-6	NA	TRBJ1-2	CASSPDREEGYTF	TGTGCCAGCAGCCCCGACAGGGAGGAAGGCTACACCTTC
NA	TRBV10-3	NA	TRBJ1-5	CAISQEYSNQPQHF	TGTGCCATCAGTCAGGAATATAGCAATCAGCCCCAGCATTTT
TRBD1	TRBV4-1	NA	TRBJ1-2	CASSQPGQRLAGYTF	TGCGCCAGCAGCCAGCCGGGACAGAGATTGGCTGGCTACACCTTC
NA	TRBV5-4	NA	TRBJ2-5	CASSSYIQETQYF	TGTGCCAGCAGCTCCTATATACAAGAGACCCAGTACTTC
TRBD2	TRBV7-6	once	TRBJ2-2	CASSLQSGGFNGELFF	TGTGCCAGCAGCTTACAATCGGGGGGATTCAACGGGGAGCTGTTTTTT
NA	TRBV7-8	NA	TRBJ1-1	CASGRVRAFF	TGTGCCAGCGGGAGGGTGCGAGCTTTCTTT
NA	TRBV5-6	NA	TRBJ1-5	CASSLLRLPNQPQHF	TGTGCCAGCAGCTTGTTGAGGTTGCCAAATCAGCCCCAGCATTTT
NA	TRBV7-7	NA	TRBJ2-2	CASSLGRGGNTGELFF	TGTGCTAGCAGCTTAGGTAGAGGTGGGAACACCGGGGAGCTGTTTTTT
TRBD2	TRBV29-1	NA	TRBJ2-2	CSATSGGAAGELFF	TGCAGCGCCACTAGCGGGGGGGCCGCCGGGGAGCTGTTTTTT
TRBD1	TRBV29-1	NA	TRBJ1-1	CSVMTGSTEAFF	TGCAGCGTGATGACAGGGAGCACTGAAGCTTTCTTT
TRBD1	TRBV5-1	NA	TRBJ1-4	CASSSTTGPNEKLFF	TGCGCCAGCAGCTCAACGACAGGGCCTAATGAAAAACTGTTTTTT
TRBD1	TRBV29-1	NA	TRBJ2-1	CSVEDGQGAYNEQFF	TGCAGCGTTGAAGACGGACAGGGGGCATATAATGAGCAGTTCTTC
NA	TRBV9	few	TRBJ2-1	CASSAQGGYEQFF	TGTGCCAGCAGCGCACAGGGCGGGTATGAGCAGTTCTTC
NA	TRBV2	NA	TRBJ2-2	CASSETSGTGELFF	TGTGCCAGCAGTGAGACTAGTGGGACCGGGGAGCTGTTTTTT
TRBD1	TRBV7-9	NA	TRBJ1-2	CASSLPGTGAGYGYTF	TGTGCCAGCAGCTTACCCGGGACAGGGGCTGGCTATGGCTACACCTTC
NA	TRBV2	few	TRBJ1-5	CASSVLGPQHF	TGTGCCAGCAGTGTTCTCGGGCCCCAGCATTTT